Following are 19 T cell receptor beta chains from one sample sequenced in a study of T-cell memory formation after mild COVID-19. TCRdb called the 5' RACE reads again in MiXCR, with one record for every CDR3 protein. The sample consists of approximately 34,000 distinct CDR3 sequences, 7% to 8% of them appearing once. The sample comprised PBMCs or a T cell subset sorted from them (not recorded which). The source is a man aged 18 to 30 who had mild COVID-19 (a few samples of this study predate the infection). Cell type and time point are not known.

This clonotype occurred many times. This chain joins TRBV12-3 or TRBV12-4 and TRBJ2-7; D remains ambiguous. This CDR3 has 13 amino acids. The germline V and J ends were trimmed by 4 bases and 0 bases, with 7 bases remaining between them. The chain's CDR3 is CASSYEFSYEQYF. The CDR3 nucleotides are TGTGCCAGCAGTTATGAATTCTCCTACGAGCAGTACTTC.

This clonotype occurred a few times. The CDR3 coding sequence is TGTGCCAGCAGTTACTCGACCCCGGGGCTCGGCCGATTAGAAGCTAACTATGGCTACACCTTC. Translated, it gives CASSYSTPGLGRLEANYGYTF. The chain is built from TRBV6-5 and TRBJ1-2; D perhaps matches TRBD1 (5 bases). The CDR3 runs to 21 residues. Trimming took off 0 bases at V and 0 bases at J, with 26 bases between the two ends. Germline CDR1 MNHEY, CDR2 SVGAGI.

This clonotype was seen ten or more times. V usage is TRBV5-1 and J usage is TRBJ2-3; D is unclear. Germline V gene sequence: CDR1 SGHRS, CDR2 YFSETQ. CDR3 length: 13 amino acids. V was clipped by 3 bases and J by 2 bases, with 7 bases between them. CDR3 nucleotides: TGCGCCAGCAGCTCGACCTTCACAGATACGCAGTATTTT. Protein: CASSSTFTDTQYF.

J is TRBJ1-4 and V is TRBV7-9; 9 nucleotides line up with TRBD1. The V gene's germline CDR1 is SEHNR and CDR2 FQNEAQ (reference sequence). V was pared by 4 bases and J by 8 bases, with 5 bases of the junction left unmatched. The CDR3 consists of 14 residues. The CDR3 sequence: CASSYRDRAEKLFF. The CDR3 region has the DNA TGTGCCAGCAGCTATCGGGACAGGGCAGAAAAACTGTTTTTT. Looking up the rest from reference TRBV7-9 and TRBJ1-4 gives the full variable domain: DTGVSQNPRHKITKRGQNVTFRCDPISEHNRLYWYRQTLGQGPEFLTYFQNEAQLEKSRLLSDRFSAERPKGSFSTLEIQRTEQGDSAMYLCASSYRDRAEKLFFGSGTQLSVL.

Ten or more counts support this clonotype. This chain connects TRBV2 to TRBJ2-3; D unclear. Germline V gives CDR1 SNHLY, CDR2 FYNNEI. Deletions cut 8 bases from V and 6 bases from J, with 12 bases between. The CDR3 runs to 12 residues. CDR3 amino acids: CASRPETDTQYF. As DNA, the CDR3 is TGTGCCAGCCGGCCTGAGACCGATACGCAGTATTTT.

The chain employs TRBV24-1 and TRBJ2-7, with TRBD1 identical over 7 bases. V dropped 4 bases and J dropped 0; count of bases not matched to a gene: 5. CDR3 length equals 15 residues. Germline CDR1 reads KGHDR; CDR2 reads SFDVKD. The CDR3 spells CATSDSGTVSYEQYF. The CDR3 nucleotides read TGTGCCACCAGTGACTCCGGGACAGTCTCCTACGAGCAGTACTTC.

This clonotype came up many times. V and J are TRBV6-1 and TRBJ2-7, with 7 bases aligning to TRBD1. This CDR3 region has 16 residues. V shed 4 bases, J shed 2 bases, and the junction held 11 bases outside the gene matches. Germline V gives CDR1 MNHNS, CDR2 SASEGT. The CDR3 coding sequence is TGTGCCAGCAGTGTAGGTACCTGGACAGGTACCTACGAGCAGTACGTC. Translating gives CASSVGTWTGTYEQYV.

This chain links TRBV20-1 with TRBJ1-5; D remains ambiguous. The CDR3 length is 11 residues. Germline CDR1 is DFQATT and CDR2 is SNEGSKA (reference sequence). Trimming left V 3 bases short and J 7 bases short, with 7 bases between. This CDR3 reads CSARQGQPQHF. The DNA for the CDR3 is TGCAGTGCTAGGCAAGGCCAGCCCCAGCATTTT.

The V and J genes are TRBV14 and TRBJ1-3; 10 bases agree with TRBD1. Germline assignment: CDR1 SGHDN and CDR2 FVKESK. CDR3 length: 17 amino acids. V lost 0 bases, J lost 4 bases, and 6 bases stayed unmatched. The CDR3, as DNA: TGTGCCAGCAGCCAAGATAACGGGACAGGGGCAGGAAACACCATATATTTT. Protein: CASSQDNGTGAGNTIYF.

The table lists this clonotype with many counts. The chain combines TRBV7-2 with TRBJ1-1; no firm D call. Germline-derived CDR1 and CDR2 are SGHTA and FQGNSA. This CDR3 has 13 residues. V was clipped by 5 bases and J by 1 base, with 8 bases between them. The CDR3 region has the DNA TGTGCCAGCAGCGCCCTCAGGAACACTGAAGCTTTCTTT. Translating gives CASSALRNTEAFF.

The chain recombines TRBV7-2 with TRBJ2-7; unclear D gene. Per germline, CDR1 SGHTA and CDR2 FQGNSA. Trimming removed 0 bases at V and 5 bases at J, with 17 bases between. CDR3 length: 16 amino acids. The chain's CDR3 is CASSLAAGVNSNEQYF. In DNA form, the CDR3 reads TGTGCCAGCAGCTTAGCGGCCGGAGTGAACTCGAACGAGCAGTACTTC.

This clonotype was picked up many times. The chain carries TRBV25-1 and TRBJ1-1; 8 positions agree with TRBD1. Germline V gene data show CDR1 as MGHDK and CDR2 as SYGVNS. CDR3 length: 14 amino acids. J was trimmed by 6 bases and V by 4 bases; bases with no gene match: 7. Here the CDR3 DNA reads TGTGCCAGCAGTGGGACAGGGCAAAGCTCTGAAGCTTTCTTT. It specifies CASSGTGQSSEAFF.

This clonotype came up many times. The chain employs TRBV7-8 and TRBJ1-1, with D possibly being TRBD1 (5 bases). Germline-derived CDR1 and CDR2 are SGHVS and FQNEAQ. The CDR3 sequence is 15 residues long. V was shortened by 4 bases and J by 3 bases, with 15 bases between the two germline ends. As DNA, the CDR3 is TGTGCCAGCAGCTCCCCACAGGTACCGTACACTGAAGCTTTCTTT. This codes for CASSSPQVPYTEAFF.

This clonotype was observed many times. The chain has TRBV7-2 and TRBJ1-5; tentatively, D is TRBD1 (5 bases). This CDR3 is 13 amino acids long. Trimming removed 5 bases at V and 7 bases at J, with 12 bases between. The germline V gene encodes CDR1 SGHTA and CDR2 FQGNSA. The CDR3 loop is CASSEGRRQPQHF. Written as DNA, the CDR3 is TGTGCCAGCAGCGAGGGACGACGGCAGCCCCAGCATTTT.

At least ten counts were recorded for this clonotype. V gene TRBV7-6 combines with J gene TRBJ2-3; no definite D call. The CDR3 spans 11 residues. The V gene's germline CDR1 is SGHVS and CDR2 FNYEAQ. Trimming removed 7 bases at V and 7 bases at J, with 9 bases between. CDR3 sequence reads: CASTEGYTQYF. CDR3 bases: TGTGCCAGCACCGAAGGTTATACGCAGTATTTT.

The rearrangement uses TRBV5-6 and TRBJ2-5; 7 bases match TRBD2. Germline CDR1 SGHDT, CDR2 YYEEEE. J was trimmed by 4 bases and V by 4 bases; bases with no gene match: 16. The CDR3 runs to 17 residues. The CDR3 loop reads CASSRNLAAGLRETQYF. The CDR3 DNA is TGTGCCAGCAGCCGAAATTTGGCAGCGGGGCTTCGAGAGACCCAGTACTTC.

There are a few counts of this clonotype. V and J are TRBV20-1 and TRBJ1-1; D is undetermined. V was clipped by 1 base and J by 5 bases, with 8 bases between them. Per germline, CDR1 DFQATT and CDR2 SNEGSKA (reference sequence). CDR3 length: 12 amino acids. The CDR3 loop is CSARASGTEAFF. CDR3 bases: TGCAGTGCTAGAGCGTCCGGGACTGAAGCTTTCTTT.

This clonotype was found a few times. The rearrangement uses TRBV28 and TRBJ2-2; D unresolved. This CDR3 spans 15 amino acids. CDR1 and CDR2 (germline): MDHEN, SYDVKM. V was cut by 3 bases and J by 5 bases, with 13 bases left in between. This CDR3 is CASSFGSDGTGELFF. The CDR3 DNA is TGTGCCAGCAGTTTTGGGTCAGATGGGACCGGGGAGCTGTTTTTT.

This clonotype was detected many times. The chain links TRBV6-5 to TRBJ2-3, with D maybe TRBD2 (6 bases). V lost 6 bases, J lost 2 bases, and 12 bases lay in between. CDR1 and CDR2 from the germline V gene are MNHEY and SVGAGI. The CDR3 runs to 14 residues. The CDR3 loop reads CASRASDDTDTQYF. The CDR3 DNA sequence: TGTGCCAGCAGGGCTAGCGACGACACAGATACGCAGTATTTT.